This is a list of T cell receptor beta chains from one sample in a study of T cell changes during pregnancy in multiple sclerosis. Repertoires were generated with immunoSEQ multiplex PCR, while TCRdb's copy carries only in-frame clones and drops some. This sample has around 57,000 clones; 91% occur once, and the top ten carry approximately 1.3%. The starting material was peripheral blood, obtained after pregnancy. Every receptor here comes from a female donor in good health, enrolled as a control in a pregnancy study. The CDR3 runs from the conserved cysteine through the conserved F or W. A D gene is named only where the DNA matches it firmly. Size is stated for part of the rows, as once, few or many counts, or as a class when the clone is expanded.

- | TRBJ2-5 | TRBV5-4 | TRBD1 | CASRHGTGDETQYF | TGTGCCAGCAGGCATGGGACAGGGGATGAGACCCAGTACTTC
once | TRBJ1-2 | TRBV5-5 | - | CASSPSGVNYGYTF | TGTGCCAGCAGCCCCAGCGGAGTTAACTATGGCTACACCTTC
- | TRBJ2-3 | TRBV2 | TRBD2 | CASRRAGMADTQYF | TGTGCCAGCAGACGAGCGGGGATGGCAGATACGCAGTATTTT
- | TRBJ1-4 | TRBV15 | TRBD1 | CATSRGTGSNEKLFF | TGTGCCACCAGCAGGGGGACAGGGAGTAATGAAAAACTGTTTTTT
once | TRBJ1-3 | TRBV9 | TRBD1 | CASSPLRTGSDHRNTIYF | TGTGCCAGCAGCCCCCTTCGGACAGGGTCTGACCATAGAAACACCATATATTTT
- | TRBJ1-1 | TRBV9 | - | CASSATARTEAFF | TGTGCCAGCAGCGCGACAGCGAGGACTGAAGCTTTCTTT
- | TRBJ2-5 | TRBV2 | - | CASSSGSGETQYF | TGTGCCAGCAGTAGTGGGTCGGGGGAGACCCAGTACTTC
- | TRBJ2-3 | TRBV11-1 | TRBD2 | CASRSSGGLADTQYF | TGTGCCAGCAGGAGTAGCGGGGGGCTGGCAGATACGCAGTATTTT
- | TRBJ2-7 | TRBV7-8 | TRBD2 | CASTPGGGRRRSEQYF | TGTGCCAGCACCCCGGGGGGGGGCCGAAGGAGGTCCGAGCAGTACTTC
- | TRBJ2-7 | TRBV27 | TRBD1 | CASSFRDRASSYEQYF | TGTGCCAGCAGTTTTAGGGACAGGGCGAGCTCCTACGAGCAGTACTTC
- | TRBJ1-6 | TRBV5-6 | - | CASSVPGVFSPLHF | TGTGCCAGCAGCGTGCCGGGGGTTTTTTCACCCCTCCACTTT
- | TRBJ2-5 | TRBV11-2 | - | CASSNPAVIQETQYF | TGTGCCAGCAGCAACCCAGCGGTGATCCAAGAGACCCAGTACTTC
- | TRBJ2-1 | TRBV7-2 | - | CASSLDDSRGYNEQFF | TGTGCCAGCAGCTTAGATGACTCCCGGGGCTACAATGAGCAGTTCTTC
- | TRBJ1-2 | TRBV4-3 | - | CASSQDNTGNGYTF | TGCGCCAGCAGCCAAGATAACACAGGGAATGGCTACACCTTC
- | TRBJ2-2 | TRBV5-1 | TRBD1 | CASSLGTGETGELFF | TGCGCCAGCAGCTTGGGGACAGGGGAAACCGGGGAGCTGTTTTTT
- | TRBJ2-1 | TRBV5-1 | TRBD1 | CASSPRQGASEQFF | TGCGCCAGCAGCCCCAGACAGGGGGCAAGTGAGCAGTTCTTC
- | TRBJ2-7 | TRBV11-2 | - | CASSLDLTGSGYYF | TGTGCCAGCAGCTTAGACTTGACAGGGAGCGGGTACTACTTC
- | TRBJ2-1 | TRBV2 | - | CASSEGIIEQFF | TGTGCCAGCAGTGAAGGTATTATTGAGCAGTTCTTC
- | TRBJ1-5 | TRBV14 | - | CASTKGGNRGNQPQHF | TGTGCCAGCACCAAAGGAGGAAACAGGGGCAATCAGCCCCAGCATTTT
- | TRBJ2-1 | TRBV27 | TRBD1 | CASSEPGGVSSYNEQFF | TGTGCCAGCAGTGAACCAGGGGGCGTGAGCTCCTACAATGAGCAGTTCTTC
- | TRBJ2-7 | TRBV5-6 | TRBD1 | CASSQGTGHYEQYF | TGTGCCAGCAGCCAGGGGACAGGACACTACGAGCAGTACTTC
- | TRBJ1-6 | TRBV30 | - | CAWNQGQGQDSPLHF | TGTGCCTGGAACCAGGGACAAGGCCAGGATTCACCCCTCCACTTT
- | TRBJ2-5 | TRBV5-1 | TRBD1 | CASRTGGQETQYF | TGCGCCAGCAGGACAGGGGGCCAAGAGACCCAGTACTTC
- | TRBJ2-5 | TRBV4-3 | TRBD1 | CASSQFETGGPGTQYF | TGCGCCAGCAGCCAATTCGAGACAGGGGGCCCCGGGACCCAGTACTTC
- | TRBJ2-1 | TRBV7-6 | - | CASSPEGGPYNEQFF | TGTGCCAGCAGCCCGGAGGGGGGGCCCTACAATGAGCAGTTCTTC
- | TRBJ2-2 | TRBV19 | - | CASSIQTGELFF | TGTGCCAGTAGTATCCAGACCGGGGAGCTGTTTTTT
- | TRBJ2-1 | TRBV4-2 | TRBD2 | CASSQDRGGANEQFF | TGTGCCAGCAGCCAAGATCGCGGGGGGGCAAATGAGCAGTTCTTC
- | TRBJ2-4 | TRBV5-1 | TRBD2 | CASSQGTSGGGEYF | TGCGCCAGCAGCCAAGGGACTAGCGGGGGCGGGGAGTACTTC
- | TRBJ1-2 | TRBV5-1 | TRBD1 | CASSPDRGGSYTF | TGCGCCAGCAGCCCCGACAGGGGGGGGAGCTACACCTTC
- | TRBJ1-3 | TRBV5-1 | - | CASSLGTADRNTIYF | TGCGCCAGCAGCTTGGGGACAGCGGACAGAAACACCATATATTTT
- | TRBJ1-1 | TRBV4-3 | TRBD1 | CASSHQQGRETEAFF | TGCGCCAGCAGCCATCAACAGGGGCGCGAGACTGAAGCTTTCTTT
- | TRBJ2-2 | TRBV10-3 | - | CAISESGRGNTGELFF | TGTGCCATCAGTGAGTCGGGCAGGGGGAACACCGGGGAGCTGTTTTTT
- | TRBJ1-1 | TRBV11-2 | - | CASSLVSGAEAFF | TGTGCCAGCAGCTTAGTATCCGGGGCTGAAGCTTTCTTT
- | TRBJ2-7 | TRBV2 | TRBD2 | CASSESRLAAYEQYF | TGTGCCAGCAGTGAATCGAGACTAGCGGCCTACGAGCAGTACTTC
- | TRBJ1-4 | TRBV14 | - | CASSPLVGANEKLFF | TGTGCCAGCAGCCCCCTGGTTGGGGCAAATGAAAAACTGTTTTTT
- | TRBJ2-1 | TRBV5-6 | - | CASSLDLQGVLSYNEQFF | TGTGCCAGCAGCTTGGATCTACAGGGTGTTCTCTCCTACAATGAGCAGTTCTTC
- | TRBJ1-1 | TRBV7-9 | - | CASSFPREGMNTEAFF | TGTGCCAGCAGTTTTCCCAGGGAGGGGATGAACACTGAAGCTTTCTTT
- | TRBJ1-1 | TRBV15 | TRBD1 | CATSKGQVAAEAFF | TGTGCCACCAGCAAGGGACAGGTGGCCGCTGAAGCTTTCTTT
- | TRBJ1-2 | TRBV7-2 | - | CASSYWGGMSYTF | TGTGCCAGCAGCTACTGGGGAGGGATGAGCTACACCTTC
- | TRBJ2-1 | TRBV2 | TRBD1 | CASTIYRGPYNEQFF | TGTGCCAGCACTATCTACAGGGGGCCTTACAATGAGCAGTTCTTC